This is a list of T cell receptor beta chains from one sample in a study of T cells in Graves' hyperthyroidism and ophthalmopathy. TCRdb re-called the multiplex PCR reads with MiXCR, one entry per CDR3 protein. The data show around 690,000 distinct CDR3 sequences, around a sixth seen once. Sequenced sample: blood. Receptors originate from a man aged 50 or older with Graves' hyperthyroidism. Each CDR3 is given with its conserved first and last residue. Fields, in order: J gene, clone size, D gene, V gene, CDR3 DNA, CDR3 protein. The D gene is left open where the match is weak. The size field is filled for only some rows; it gives once, few, many or a size class.

TRBJ1-2,few,NA,TRBV19,TGTGCCAGTAGTACACAGCATTATGGCTACACCTTC,CASSTQHYGYTF
TRBJ2-7,NA,NA,TRBV28,TGTGCCAGCCTGAACACAGGTCTTCGGGACTACGAGCAGTACTTC,CASLNTGLRDYEQYF
TRBJ2-2,many,NA,TRBV27,TGTGCCAGCAAGTTAGGGGACACCGGGGAGCTGTTTTTT,CASKLGDTGELFF
TRBJ1-2,NA,NA,TRBV5-4,TGTGCCAGCAGCCGAATACTGGACAGCAGCTATGGCTACACCTTC,CASSRILDSSYGYTF
TRBJ2-1,few,TRBD2,TRBV27,TGTGCCAGCAGTTCCACTAGCGGGAGGGCCCTTGGTTACAATGAGCAGTTCTTC,CASSSTSGRALGYNEQFF
TRBJ1-2,many,NA,TRBV20-1,TGCAGTGCTAGAGATTTTCGGGCAGGGGAGGGCTATGGCTACACCTTC,CSARDFRAGEGYGYTF
TRBJ2-3,NA,TRBD1,TRBV19,TGTGCCAGTAGCTCCTCTGACAGGGCTAGCACAGATACGCAGTATTTT,CASSSSDRASTDTQYF
TRBJ1-1,few,NA,TRBV20-1,TGCAGTGACCGCCCCGGCAGGGAGGGTACTGAAGCTTTCTTT,CSDRPGREGTEAFF
TRBJ1-5,NA,TRBD1,TRBV11-3,TGTGCCAGCAGCGGAAGAGGACAGGGACTTTATAGCAATCAGCCCCAGCATTTT,CASSGRGQGLYSNQPQHF
TRBJ1-4,NA,NA,TRBV27,TGTGCCAGCAGTTCCCCGGGACCCGAAAAACTGTTTTTT,CASSSPGPEKLFF
TRBJ2-3,many,TRBD1,TRBV12-3/TRBV12-4,TGTGCCAGCAGTTTTTCGGTGTGGAGAGGGGGCGTCACAGATACGCAGTATTTT,CASSFSVWRGGVTDTQYF
TRBJ1-2,many,NA,TRBV9,TGTGCCAGCAGCGTCCCCCCCGGAGGCTACACCTTC,CASSVPPGGYTF
TRBJ2-1,few,NA,TRBV6-1,TGTGCCAGCAGCGCCTTACGAAATGAGCAGTTCTTC,CASSALRNEQFF
TRBJ1-1,many,TRBD1,TRBV6-5,TGTGCCAGCAGCTACGGGACAGGGGACTTCACTGAAGCTTTCTTT,CASSYGTGDFTEAFF
TRBJ2-2,many,NA,TRBV2,TGTGCCAGCAGTGATGTCAGGGTTGCATTGGGATCCGGGGAGCTGTTTTTT,CASSDVRVALGSGELFF
TRBJ1-5,many,NA,TRBV28,TGTGCCAGCAGCTATCAGGGAGACCCCCAGCATTTT,CASSYQGDPQHF
TRBJ2-1,many,NA,TRBV11-2,TGTGCCAGCAGTTCAGGGATTTCCTACAATGAGCAGTTCTTC,CASSSGISYNEQFF
TRBJ1-6,many,NA,TRBV7-2,TGTGCCAGCAGCTTAGCGGGGACCCTCCACTTT,CASSLAGTLHF
TRBJ2-7,NA,NA,TRBV9,TGTGCCAGCAGCGTAGATGGCTATACCACCTACGAGCAGTACTTC,CASSVDGYTTYEQYF
TRBJ2-7,NA,NA,TRBV19,TGTGCCAGTACCGTCGATCCAGGCTCCTACGAGCAGTACTTC,CASTVDPGSYEQYF
TRBJ2-7,many,TRBD2,TRBV27,TGTGCCAGCAGTTTAGGAGGACTAGCGGGAGGTGACCTCTACGAGCAGTACTTC,CASSLGGLAGGDLYEQYF
TRBJ1-1,NA,NA,TRBV12-3/TRBV12-4,TGTGCCAGCAGTTTCGGCGGGAAAGCTTTCTTT,CASSFGGKAFF
TRBJ1-5,many,NA,TRBV12-3/TRBV12-4,TGTGCCAGCAGTTTTGGAGGGGAAGGCCAGCCCCAGCATTTT,CASSFGGEGQPQHF
TRBJ1-4,NA,NA,TRBV2,TGTGCCACTAAGGGAGCTGCAACTAATGAAAAACTGTTTTTT,CATKGAATNEKLFF
TRBJ2-2,many,TRBD1,TRBV5-1,TGCGCCAGCCGGGGACAGGAGAACACCGGGGAGCTGTTTTTT,CASRGQENTGELFF
TRBJ1-1,many,NA,TRBV19,TGTGCCAGTACCCGAGGGTCCCTGAACACTGAAGCTTTCTTT,CASTRGSLNTEAFF
TRBJ1-1,many,NA,TRBV28,TGTGCCAGCAGTTTATTGTCTGAAGCTTTCTTT,CASSLLSEAFF
TRBJ2-1,NA,TRBD2,TRBV29-1,TGCAGCGTTACCGCGGGAGGTCCATACAATGAGCAGTTCTTC,CSVTAGGPYNEQFF
TRBJ2-7,many,TRBD1,TRBV2,TGTGCCAGCAGTGAAATTGCAGGGGGCGGCTACGAGCAGTACTTC,CASSEIAGGGYEQYF
TRBJ2-7,few,NA,TRBV10-2,TGCGCCAGCAGTACCGGGACCTTTTCCTACGAGCAGTACTTC,CASSTGTFSYEQYF
TRBJ2-5,many,TRBD2,TRBV27,TGTGCCAGCAGTAGTCGACTAGCGGGAAGCCAAGAGACCCAGTACTTC,CASSSRLAGSQETQYF
TRBJ2-3,few,TRBD2,TRBV28,TGTGCCAGCAGTTTTTTAAGGCTAGCGGGTTCCGTGGGGGGTGATACGCAGTATTTT,CASSFLRLAGSVGGDTQYF
TRBJ2-1,few,NA,TRBV20-1,TGCAGTGCTAGAGAATTTGGACAGTACCTTTACAATGAGCAGTTCTTC,CSAREFGQYLYNEQFF
TRBJ2-7,few,NA,TRBV28,TGTGCCAGCAGTCTACCCTCGCAGGCCCTCTCCTACGAGCAGTACTTC,CASSLPSQALSYEQYF
TRBJ2-1,few,TRBD2,TRBV5-5,TGTGCCAGCAGCTTGGAGGACAGAGGACTAGCGAGCTACAATGAGCAGTTCTTC,CASSLEDRGLASYNEQFF
TRBJ2-5,few,TRBD2,TRBV4-2,TGTGCCAGCAGCCAAGATGCTCTAGCGGGAGATCTGTACTTC,CASSQDALAGDLYF
TRBJ1-1,many,NA,TRBV25-1,TGTGCCAGCAGTGGGGGGGCGGGTAAGGAAGCTTTCTTT,CASSGGAGKEAFF
TRBJ2-1,NA,NA,TRBV19,TGTGCCAGTAGTGTGGGCTGGGTTTACAATGAGCAGTTCTTC,CASSVGWVYNEQFF
TRBJ1-2,NA,TRBD1,TRBV7-2,TGTGCCAGCAGCCCATCGGAAGGGACAGGGTTTGGCTACACCTTC,CASSPSEGTGFGYTF
TRBJ1-2,many,TRBD1,TRBV2,TGTGCCAGCGACAGGGGGCTTCGGTATGGCTACACCTTC,CASDRGLRYGYTF
TRBJ2-5,many,NA,TRBV24-1,TGTGCCACCAGTGGGCAGAAGCAAGAGACCCAGTACTTC,CATSGQKQETQYF
TRBJ2-2,many,TRBD1,TRBV19,TGTGCCAGCAGAGGGACAGGGGAGACACTCGGGGAGCTGTTTTTT,CASRGTGETLGELFF
TRBJ1-2,NA,NA,TRBV20-1,TGCAGTGCTAGAGATAAATCTGACTATGGCTACACCTTC,CSARDKSDYGYTF
TRBJ2-1,few,NA,TRBV7-9,TGTGCCAGCAGCTTTGTTGAGGGTGAATTCAATGAGCAGTTCTTC,CASSFVEGEFNEQFF
TRBJ2-2,few,TRBD2,TRBV10-3,TGTGCCATCAGTGCCAAGACTAGCGGGAGGGCGACCGGGGAGCTGTTTTTT,CAISAKTSGRATGELFF
TRBJ2-7,NA,NA,TRBV5-1,TGCGCCAGCAGCTTGGACGGGGGGCTCTACGAGCAGTACTTC,CASSLDGGLYEQYF
TRBJ2-3,few,NA,TRBV9,TGTGCCAGCGGGACGGGTAGAGGGACAGATACGCAGTATTTT,CASGTGRGTDTQYF
TRBJ2-7,many,NA,TRBV15,TGTGCCACCAGCAGAGATCGGGTTAGCGCCTACGAGCAGTACTTC,CATSRDRVSAYEQYF
TRBJ1-1,many,NA,TRBV3-1,TGTGCCAGCGGGGATGCAGGCGGTACTGAAGCTTTCTTT,CASGDAGGTEAFF
TRBJ2-1,few,NA,TRBV10-1,TGCGCCAGCATCAGGGGGAGCGGGGGCAGAGAGCAGTTCTTC,CASIRGSGGREQFF
TRBJ1-5,many,NA,TRBV28,TGTGCCAGCAGTTACAGGGATACAACTCAGCCCCAGCATTTT,CASSYRDTTQPQHF
TRBJ1-1,NA,TRBD1,TRBV20-1,TGCAGTGCCCCGCCGGGACAGTCGAACACTGAAGCTTTCTTT,CSAPPGQSNTEAFF
TRBJ1-6,few,NA,TRBV28,TGTGCCAGCAGCAGTGGACAGTTGTCACCCCTCCACTTT,CASSSGQLSPLHF
TRBJ2-1,NA,TRBD1,TRBV7-6,TGTGCCAGCAGCCGGACAGGGGGCGCACAAAATGAGCAGTTCTTC,CASSRTGGAQNEQFF
TRBJ2-3,NA,NA,TRBV30,TGTGCCTGGAGCTCCGTCGTGCTCACAGATACGCAGTATTTT,CAWSSVVLTDTQYF